Given below is one TCR beta chain in context. Per the original data handling: By means of reference gene primer amplification, nucleated cell counts were estimated. Some clones are missing from TCRdb's copy, which holds only in-frame ones; the method was immunoSEQ multiplex PCR. D and trimming come from the DNA, and the V and J calls and clone size come from that table. The data contain more than 90,000 clones, 85% to 95% of them singletons. The data belong to a study of blood T cell repertoires in COVID-19. At the level of the study: Acute-phase and convalescent COVID-19 samples originated in the United States, Italy and Spain. PBMCs, B-cell-depleted T cells, or T cells provided the cDNA or gDNA that made up the material.

This CDR3 is built from 16 residues. Trimming took 5 bases from V and 9 from J, leaving 22 bases between them. CDR1 and CDR2 (germline): SGHAT, FQNNGV. The chain is built from TRBV11-2 and TRBJ1-4, with a tentative D call TRBD1 (5 bases). The receptor's source is a man aged 45 to 65 with active COVID-19. What was sequenced was peripheral blood. In nucleotides, the CDR3 is TGTGCCAGCAGCACCGGGGAGGGCAGGGAATTTCAAAAACTGTTTTTT. Protein product: CASSTGEGREFQKLFF.